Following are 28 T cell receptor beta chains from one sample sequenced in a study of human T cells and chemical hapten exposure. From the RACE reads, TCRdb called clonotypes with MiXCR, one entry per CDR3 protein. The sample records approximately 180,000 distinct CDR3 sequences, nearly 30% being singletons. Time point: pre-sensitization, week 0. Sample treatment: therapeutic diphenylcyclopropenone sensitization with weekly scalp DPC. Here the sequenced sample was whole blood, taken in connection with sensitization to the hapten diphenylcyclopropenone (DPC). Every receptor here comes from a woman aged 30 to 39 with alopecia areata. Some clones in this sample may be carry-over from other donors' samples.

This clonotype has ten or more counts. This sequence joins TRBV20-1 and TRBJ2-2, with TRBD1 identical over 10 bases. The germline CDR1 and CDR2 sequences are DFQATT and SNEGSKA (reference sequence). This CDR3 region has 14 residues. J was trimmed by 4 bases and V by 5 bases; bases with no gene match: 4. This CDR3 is CSAGRTGGTGELFF. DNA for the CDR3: TGCAGTGCTGGTCGGACAGGGGGCACCGGGGAGCTGTTTTTT.

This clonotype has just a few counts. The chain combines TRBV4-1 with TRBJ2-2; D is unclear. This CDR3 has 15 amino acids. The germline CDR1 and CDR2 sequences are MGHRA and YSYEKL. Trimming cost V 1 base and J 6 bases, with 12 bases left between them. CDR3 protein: CASSQVLRTSGELFF. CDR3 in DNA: TGCGCCAGCAGCCAAGTATTGCGAACTTCCGGGGAGCTGTTTTTT.

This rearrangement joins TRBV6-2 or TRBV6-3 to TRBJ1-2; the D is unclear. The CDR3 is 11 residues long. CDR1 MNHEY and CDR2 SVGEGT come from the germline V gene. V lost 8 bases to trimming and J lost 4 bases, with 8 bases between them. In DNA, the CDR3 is TGTGCCAGCTTGGGCCGCTATGGCTACACCTTC. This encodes CASLGRYGYTF.

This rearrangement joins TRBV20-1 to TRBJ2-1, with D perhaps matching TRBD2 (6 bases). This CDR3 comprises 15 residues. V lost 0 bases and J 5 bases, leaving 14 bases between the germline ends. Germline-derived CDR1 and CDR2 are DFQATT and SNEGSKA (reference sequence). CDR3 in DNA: TGCAGTGCTAGAGATTCCTGCGGGGTCCACAATGAGCAGTTCTTC. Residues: CSARDSCGVHNEQFF.

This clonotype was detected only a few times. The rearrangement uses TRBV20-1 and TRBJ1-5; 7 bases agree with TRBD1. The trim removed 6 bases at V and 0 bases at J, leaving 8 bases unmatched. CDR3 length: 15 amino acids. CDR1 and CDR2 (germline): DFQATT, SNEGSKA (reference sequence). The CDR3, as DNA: TGCAGTGCATTGCAGGGGGGATATAGCAATCAGCCCCAGCATTTT. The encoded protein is CSALQGGYSNQPQHF.

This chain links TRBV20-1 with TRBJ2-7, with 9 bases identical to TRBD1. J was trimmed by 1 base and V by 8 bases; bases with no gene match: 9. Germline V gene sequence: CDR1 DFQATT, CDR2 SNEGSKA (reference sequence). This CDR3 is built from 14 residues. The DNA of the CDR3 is TGCAGTCCGGGACAGGGAGTTTCATCCTACGAGCAGTACTTC. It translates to CSPGQGVSSYEQYF.

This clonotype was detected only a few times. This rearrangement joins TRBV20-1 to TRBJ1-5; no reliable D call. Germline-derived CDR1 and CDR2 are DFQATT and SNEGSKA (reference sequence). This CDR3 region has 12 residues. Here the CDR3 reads CSADGPYQPQHF. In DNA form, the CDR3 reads TGCAGCGCAGACGGGCCCTATCAGCCCCAGCATTTT.

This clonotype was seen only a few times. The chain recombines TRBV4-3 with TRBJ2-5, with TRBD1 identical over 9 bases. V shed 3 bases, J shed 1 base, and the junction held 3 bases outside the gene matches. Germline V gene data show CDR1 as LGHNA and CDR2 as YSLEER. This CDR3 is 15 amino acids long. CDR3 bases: TGCGCCAGCAGCCATCAACAGGGGGCCCAAGAGACCCAGTACTTC. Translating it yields CASSHQQGAQETQYF.

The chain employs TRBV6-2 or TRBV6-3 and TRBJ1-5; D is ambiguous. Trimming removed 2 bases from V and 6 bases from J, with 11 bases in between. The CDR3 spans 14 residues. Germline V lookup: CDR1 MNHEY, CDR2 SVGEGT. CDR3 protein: CASSYVADRQPQHF. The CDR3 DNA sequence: TGTGCCAGCAGTTACGTGGCAGACCGTCAGCCCCAGCATTTT.

The CDR3 bases are TGCGCCAGCAGCTTGATCCCCCAGCCTAACACTGAAGCTTTCTTT. Protein sequence: CASSLIPQPNTEAFF. J is TRBJ1-1 and V is TRBV5-1; D ambiguous. V was shortened by 1 base and J by 2 bases, with 12 bases between the two germline ends. Germline assignment: CDR1 SGHRS and CDR2 YFSETQ. The CDR3 spans 15 residues.

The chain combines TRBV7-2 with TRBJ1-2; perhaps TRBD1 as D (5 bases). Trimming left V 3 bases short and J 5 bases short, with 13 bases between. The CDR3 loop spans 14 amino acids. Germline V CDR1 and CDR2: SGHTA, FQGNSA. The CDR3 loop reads CASSFSGGKYGYTF. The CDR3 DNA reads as TGTGCCAGCAGCTTTTCGGGGGGGAAATATGGCTACACCTTC.

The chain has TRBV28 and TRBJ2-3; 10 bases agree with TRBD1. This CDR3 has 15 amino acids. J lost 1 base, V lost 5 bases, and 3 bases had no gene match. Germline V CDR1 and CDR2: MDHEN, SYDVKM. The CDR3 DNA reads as TGTGCCAGCAGTCCCGGGACAGGGGGCACAGATACGCAGTATTTT. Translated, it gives CASSPGTGGTDTQYF. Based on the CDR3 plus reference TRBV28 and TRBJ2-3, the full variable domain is DVKVTQSSRYLVKRTGEKVFLECVQDMDHENMFWYRQDPGLGLRLIYFSYDVKMKEKGDIPEGYSVSREKKERFSLILESASTNQTSMYLCASSPGTGGTDTQYFGPGTRLTVL.

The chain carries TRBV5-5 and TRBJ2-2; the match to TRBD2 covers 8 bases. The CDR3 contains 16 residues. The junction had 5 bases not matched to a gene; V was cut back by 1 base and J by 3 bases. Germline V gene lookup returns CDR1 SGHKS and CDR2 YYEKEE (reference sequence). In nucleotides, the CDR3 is TGTGCCAGCAGCTTGTTACCAGCGGGGGACACCGGGGAGCTGTTTTTT. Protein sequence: CASSLLPAGDTGELFF.

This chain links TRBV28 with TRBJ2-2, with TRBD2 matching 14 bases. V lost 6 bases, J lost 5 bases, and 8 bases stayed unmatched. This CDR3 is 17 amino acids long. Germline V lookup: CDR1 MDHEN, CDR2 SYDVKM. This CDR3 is CASSRGTSGSWTGELFF. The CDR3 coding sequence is TGTGCCAGCAGCCGAGGGACTAGCGGGAGTTGGACCGGGGAGCTGTTTTTT.

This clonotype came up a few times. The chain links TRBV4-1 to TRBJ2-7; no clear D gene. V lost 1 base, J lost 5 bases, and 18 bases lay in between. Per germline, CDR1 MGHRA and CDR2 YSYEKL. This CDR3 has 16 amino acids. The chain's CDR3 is CASSQVAVVTPHEQYF. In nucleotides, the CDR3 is TGCGCCAGCAGCCAAGTTGCGGTCGTCACCCCGCACGAGCAGTACTTC.

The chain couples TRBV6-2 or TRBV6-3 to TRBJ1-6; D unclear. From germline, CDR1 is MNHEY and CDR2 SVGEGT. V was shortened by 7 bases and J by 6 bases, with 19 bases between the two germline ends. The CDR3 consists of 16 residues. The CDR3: CASTTFGRSLNSPLHF. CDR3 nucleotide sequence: TGTGCCAGCACCACGTTTGGAAGGTCGCTTAATTCACCCCTCCACTTT.

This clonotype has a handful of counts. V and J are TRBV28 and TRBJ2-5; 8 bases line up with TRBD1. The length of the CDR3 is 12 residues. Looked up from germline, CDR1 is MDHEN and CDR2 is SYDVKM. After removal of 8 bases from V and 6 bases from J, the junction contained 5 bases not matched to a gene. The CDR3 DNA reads TGTGCCAGCGACAGGGGTTTGCAGACCCAGTACTTC. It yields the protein CASDRGLQTQYF.

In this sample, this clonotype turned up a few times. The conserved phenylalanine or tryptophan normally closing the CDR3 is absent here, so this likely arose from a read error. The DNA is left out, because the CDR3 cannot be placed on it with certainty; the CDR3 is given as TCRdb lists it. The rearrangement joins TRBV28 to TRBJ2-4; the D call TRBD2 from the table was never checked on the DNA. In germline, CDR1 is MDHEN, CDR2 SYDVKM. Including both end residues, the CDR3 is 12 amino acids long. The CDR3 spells CASSATSGGAGV.

CDR3 DNA: TGCAGCGTCGTGGGGGACACGGACTACGAGCAGTACTTC. Translation: CSVVGDTDYEQYF. The rearrangement links TRBV29-1 to TRBJ2-7; D perhaps matches TRBD1 (6 bases). Germline CDR1 reads SQVTM; CDR2 reads ANQGSEA. There are 13 residues in the CDR3. The V end was cut by 6 bases, the J end by 3 bases, with 15 bases between.

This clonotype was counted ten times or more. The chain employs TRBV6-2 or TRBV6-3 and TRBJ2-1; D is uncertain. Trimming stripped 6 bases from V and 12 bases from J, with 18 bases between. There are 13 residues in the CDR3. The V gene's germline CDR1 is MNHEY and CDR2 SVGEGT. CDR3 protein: CASREGWQLMQFF. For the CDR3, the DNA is TGTGCCAGCAGGGAAGGGTGGCAACTTATGCAGTTCTTC.

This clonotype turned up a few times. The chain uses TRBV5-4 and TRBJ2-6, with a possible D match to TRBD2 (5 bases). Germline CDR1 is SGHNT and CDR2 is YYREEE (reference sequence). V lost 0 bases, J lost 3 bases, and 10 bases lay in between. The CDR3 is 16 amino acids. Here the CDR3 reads CASSLVRGVGANVLTF. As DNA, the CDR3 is TGTGCCAGCAGCTTGGTTCGGGGAGTTGGGGCCAACGTCCTGACTTTC.

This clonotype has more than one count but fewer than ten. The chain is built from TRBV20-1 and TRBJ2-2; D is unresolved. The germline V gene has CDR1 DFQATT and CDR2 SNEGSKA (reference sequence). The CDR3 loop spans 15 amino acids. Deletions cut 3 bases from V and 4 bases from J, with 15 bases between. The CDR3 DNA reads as TGCAGTGCTAGTGGTGGGGTAGTTGCCACCGGGGAGCTGTTTTTT. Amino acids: CSASGGVVATGELFF.

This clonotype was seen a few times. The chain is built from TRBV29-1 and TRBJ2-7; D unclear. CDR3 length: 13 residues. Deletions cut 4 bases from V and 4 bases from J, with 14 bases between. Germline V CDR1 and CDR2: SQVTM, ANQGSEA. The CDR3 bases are TGCAGCGTTGCTTGGAGACGAAGTTACGAGCAGTACTTC. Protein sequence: CSVAWRRSYEQYF.

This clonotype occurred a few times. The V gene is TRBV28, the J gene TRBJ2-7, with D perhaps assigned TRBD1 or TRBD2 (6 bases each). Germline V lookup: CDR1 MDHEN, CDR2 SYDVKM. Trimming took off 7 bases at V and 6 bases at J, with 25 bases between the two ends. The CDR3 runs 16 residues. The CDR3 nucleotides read TGTGCCAGCATCAAAGGGGGGACCCAGGGTGTTGGCGAGCAGTACTTC. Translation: CASIKGGTQGVGEQYF.

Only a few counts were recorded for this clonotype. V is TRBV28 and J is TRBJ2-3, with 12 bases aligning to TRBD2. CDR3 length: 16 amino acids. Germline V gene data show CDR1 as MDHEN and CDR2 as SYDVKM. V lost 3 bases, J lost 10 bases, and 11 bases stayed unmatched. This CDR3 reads CASSLQLAGGPVAQYF. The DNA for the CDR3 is TGTGCCAGCAGTTTGCAGCTAGCGGGAGGGCCGGTAGCGCAGTATTTT. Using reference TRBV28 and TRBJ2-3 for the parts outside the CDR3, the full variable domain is DVKVTQSSRYLVKRTGEKVFLECVQDMDHENMFWYRQDPGLGLRLIYFSYDVKMKEKGDIPEGYSVSREKKERFSLILESASTNQTSMYLCASSLQLAGGPVAQYFGPGTRLTVL.

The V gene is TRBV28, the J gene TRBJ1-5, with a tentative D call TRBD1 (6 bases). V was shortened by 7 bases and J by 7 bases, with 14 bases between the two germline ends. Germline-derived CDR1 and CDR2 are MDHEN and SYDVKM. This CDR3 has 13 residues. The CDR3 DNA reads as TGTGCCAGCACCACAGGGAAAAAGCAGCCCCAGCATTTT. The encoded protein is CASTTGKKQPQHF. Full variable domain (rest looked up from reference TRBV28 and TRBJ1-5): DVKVTQSSRYLVKRTGEKVFLECVQDMDHENMFWYRQDPGLGLRLIYFSYDVKMKEKGDIPEGYSVSREKKERFSLILESASTNQTSMYLCASTTGKKQPQHFGDGTRLSIL.

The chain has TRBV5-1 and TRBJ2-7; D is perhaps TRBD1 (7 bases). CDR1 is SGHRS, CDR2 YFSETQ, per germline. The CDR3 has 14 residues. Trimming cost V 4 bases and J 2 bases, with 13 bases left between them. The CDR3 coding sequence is TGCGCCAGCAGCAATGGAGGGGGCCCCTACGAGCAGTACTTC. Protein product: CASSNGGGPYEQYF.

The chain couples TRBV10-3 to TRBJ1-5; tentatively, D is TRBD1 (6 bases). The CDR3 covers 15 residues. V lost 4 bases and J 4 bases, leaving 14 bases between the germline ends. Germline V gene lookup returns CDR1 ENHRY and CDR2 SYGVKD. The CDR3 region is CAISGTQGVNQPQHF. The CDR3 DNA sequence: TGTGCCATCAGTGGCACACAGGGCGTTAATCAGCCCCAGCATTTT.